The present TCR beta chain was sequenced within a study of blood T cell repertoires in COVID-19. Looking at the study overall: COVID-19 samples, acute and convalescent, were from the United States, Italy and Spain.

In the study's own analysis: Amplification with reference gene primers provided the estimates of nucleated cell counts. Assay used: immunoSEQ multiplex PCR; TCRdb lists only in-frame clones, some missing. V, J and clone size derive from that table, while D and trimming were established from the DNA sequence. The sample holds about 430,000 clones, around nine tenths seen once. Clinical history reported by participants formed the basis on which cohorts were assigned. Germline V gene sequence: CDR1 MDHEN, CDR2 SYDVKM. This CDR3 is built from 15 residues. V lost 5 bases, J lost 5 bases, and 19 bases lay in between.

The receptor was derived from a woman aged 25-40 years with acute COVID-19. Sequenced material: PBMCs or T cells enriched from blood (not recorded which). V is TRBV28 and J is TRBJ2-7; the D gene is possibly TRBD1 (5 bases). In nucleotides, the CDR3 is TGTGCCAGCAGTCCCCAAGGGGTCGGATACCACGAGCAGTACTTC. Encoded protein: CASSPQGVGYHEQYF.